The 10 T cell receptor beta chains presented below share a single source sample, sequenced in a study of neurological immune-mediated disorders. In TCRdb, the 5' RACE reads were re-called with MiXCR into one record per CDR3 protein. The sample consists of tens of thousands of distinct CDR3 sequences, 17% of them appearing once. The sample comprised PBMCs. These receptors came from a woman between 40 and 55 years old in good health.

This clonotype came up many times. The V gene is TRBV29-1, the J gene TRBJ1-1, with D possibly matching TRBD1 (5 bases). Germline-derived CDR1 and CDR2 are SQVTM and ANQGSEA. The V gene lost 6 bases and the J gene lost 0 bases, with 8 bases spanning the gap. The CDR3 is 12 residues long. CDR3: CSVRGLNTEAFF. The DNA for the CDR3 is TGCAGCGTAAGGGGTCTGAACACTGAAGCTTTCTTT.

Ten or more counts support this clonotype. The chain combines TRBV7-8 with TRBJ2-1; D remains unclear. The V gene's germline CDR1 is SGHVS and CDR2 FQNEAQ. V gave up 5 bases and J gave up 8 bases, with 19 bases separating them. The CDR3 is 15 residues long. Written as DNA, the CDR3 is TGTGCCAGCAGCAGGCAAAGTCTCGGCGTCGATGAGCAGTTCTTC. Protein sequence: CASSRQSLGVDEQFF. Full variable domain (outside the CDR3, taken from reference TRBV7-8 and TRBJ2-1): GAGVSQSPRYKVAKRGQDVALRCDPISGHVSLFWYQQALGQGPEFLTYFQNEAQLDKSGLPSDRFFAERPEGSVSTLKIQRTQQEDSAVYLCASSRQSLGVDEQFFGPGTRLTVL.

This clonotype has ten or more counts. The chain uses TRBV7-2 and TRBJ2-3; TRBD2 might be the D (5 bases). Germline assignment: CDR1 SGHTA and CDR2 FQGNSA. The germline V and J ends were trimmed by 5 bases and 4 bases, with 13 bases remaining between them. The CDR3 extends over 14 amino acids. The CDR3 DNA reads as TGTGCCAGCAGCCCCCGGGGTACGGCAGATACGCAGTATTTT. Translating gives CASSPRGTADTQYF.

This clonotype was counted at least ten times. The chain employs TRBV4-1 and TRBJ1-6, with 7 bases lining up with TRBD1. The germline gives CDR1 MGHRA, CDR2 YSYEKL. This CDR3 is 19 amino acids long. V lost 5 bases, J lost 0 bases, and 13 bases stayed unmatched. The CDR3 sequence is CASSYRGQAGSSYNSPLHF. The CDR3 nucleotides are TGCGCCAGCAGCTACCGCGGACAGGCAGGAAGCTCCTATAATTCACCCCTCCACTTT.

This clonotype occurred many times. CDR3 nucleotides: TGTGCCAGTGGGGACAGTTTGAGGTCCTACGAGCAGTACTTC. The encoded protein is CASGDSLRSYEQYF. The chain links TRBV12-3 or TRBV12-4 to TRBJ2-7; the match to TRBD1 covers 7 bases. Trimming at V came to 9 bases and at J to 1 base, leaving 9 bases not matched to a gene. The CDR3 totals 14 residues.

This clonotype showed up many times. The V gene is TRBV5-1, the J gene TRBJ1-1; no reliable D call. Looked up from germline, CDR1 is SGHRS and CDR2 is YFSETQ. CDR3 length equals 14 residues. V gave up 0 bases and J gave up 4 bases, with 10 bases separating them. DNA for the CDR3: TGCGCCAGCAGCTTGGAATCTAGCACCACTGAAGCTTTCTTT. The encoded protein is CASSLESSTTEAFF.

This clonotype was recorded at least ten times. This rearrangement joins TRBV12-3 or TRBV12-4 to TRBJ2-2; 10 bases are shared with TRBD2. The CDR3 is 18 residues long. V dropped 3 bases and J dropped 8; count of bases not matched to a gene: 15. DNA of the CDR3: TGTGCCAGCAGTTTTGCCCAGGAGAGCGGGGGGGCCTTGGGGGAGCTGTTTTTT. Amino acid sequence: CASSFAQESGGALGELFF.

This clonotype was counted between two and nine times. J is TRBJ2-7 and V is TRBV6-2 or TRBV6-3; D perhaps matches TRBD1 (6 bases). Deletions cut 0 bases from V and 2 bases from J, with 14 bases between. The CDR3 runs 16 residues. In germline, CDR1 is MNHEY, CDR2 SVGEGT. DNA for the CDR3: TGTGCCAGCAGTTACTCGAGTGAGGGGGTGACCTACGAGCAGTACTTC. This translates into CASSYSSEGVTYEQYF.

The table lists this clonotype with many counts. The genes are TRBV20-1 and TRBJ2-7; TRBD2 matches at 8 bases. Germline-derived CDR1 and CDR2 are DFQATT and SNEGSKA (reference sequence). This CDR3 contains 17 residues. Unmatched junction bases numbered 10, after V lost 0 bases and J lost 0 bases. CDR3 region: CSARDQGFGTSSYEQYF. The CDR3 region has the DNA TGCAGTGCTAGAGATCAAGGGTTCGGGACTAGCTCCTACGAGCAGTACTTC.

This clonotype occurred many times. This chain links TRBV11-2 with TRBJ2-7, with D unclear. The CDR3 loop spans 14 amino acids. Germline V gene data show CDR1 as SGHAT and CDR2 as FQNNGV. Trimming removed 0 bases from V and 0 bases from J, with 6 bases in between. The CDR3, as DNA: TGTGCCAGCAGCTTAGACGGTTTCTCCTACGAGCAGTACTTC. Its translation is CASSLDGFSYEQYF.